These T cell receptor beta chains were read from a single sample in a study of regulatory T cells in long-lasting Graves disease. TCRdb passed the multiplex PCR reads through MiXCR, listing each CDR3 protein once. The data show about 400,000 distinct CDR3 sequences, with 15% seen just once and roughly 20% held by the top ten. This material consisted of peripheral blood mononuclear cells (PBMCs), taken at new diagnosis, from a patient treated with antithyroid drugs. The receptors were sampled from a female donor with Graves disease. Both conserved end residues are part of each CDR3. Fields, in order: J gene, D gene, clone size, V gene, CDR3 DNA, CDR3 protein. D genes are given only for firm matches. A clone size is listed for some rows: how often the clone was seen (once, few, many), or a class if it is expanded.

TRBJ1-1	NA	many	TRBV7-6	TGTGCCAGCAGCGTCCCAGGGGTTAAAGCGAACACTGAAGCTTTCTTT	CASSVPGVKANTEAFF
TRBJ1-5	NA	many	TRBV12-3/TRBV12-4	TGTGCCAGCAGTTTCGACAGCCAGATCAATCAGCCCCAGCATTTT	CASSFDSQINQPQHF
TRBJ2-7	NA	many	TRBV30	TGTGCCTGGAGTTTAGGGGGGGGCTCCTACGAGCAGTACTTC	CAWSLGGGSYEQYF
TRBJ2-2	NA	NA	TRBV11-2	TGTGCCCAAAAGGCCTGGAACACCGGGGAGCTGTTTTTT	CAQKAWNTGELFF
TRBJ2-7	TRBD2	NA	TRBV20-1	TGCAGTGCTTCGGGGACTAGCGGGGCCTACGAGCAGTACTTC	CSASGTSGAYEQYF
TRBJ1-3	NA	NA	TRBV29-1	TGCAGCGTTGTTTTGGAGGCTGGAAACACCATATATTTT	CSVVLEAGNTIYF
TRBJ1-1	TRBD1	NA	TRBV24-1	TGTGCCACCGGGGCAGGGGGCACTGAAGCTTTCTTT	CATGAGGTEAFF
TRBJ2-2	NA	many	TRBV10-3	TGTGCCATCAGTGGGAACACCGGGGAGCTGTTTTTT	CAISGNTGELFF
TRBJ2-3	TRBD2	many	TRBV5-1	TGCGCCAGCAGCCCCCGGGGGACTAGCGGGAGAATGCGCACAGATACGCAGTATTTT	CASSPRGTSGRMRTDTQYF
TRBJ2-6	NA	NA	TRBV20-1	TGCAGTGCTTGGGGGCGGGTAGACTCTGGGGCCAACGTCCTGACTTTC	CSAWGRVDSGANVLTF
TRBJ1-6	NA	few	TRBV7-2	TGTGCCAGCAGCTTAGAACACGGAACCCTCCACTTT	CASSLEHGTLHF
TRBJ1-5	NA	few	TRBV19	TGTGCCAGTAGTCGCCCGGATTACAATCAGCCCCAGCATTTT	CASSRPDYNQPQHF
TRBJ1-4	TRBD1	many	TRBV7-6	TGTGCCAGCAGAAAAGGGGTCGGACAGGGGTTTCGAAAACTGTTTTTT	CASRKGVGQGFRKLFF
TRBJ2-1	TRBD2	once	TRBV7-2	TGTGCCAGCAGCTTATACGGGGGGGCCCCTTACAATGAGCAGTTCTTC	CASSLYGGAPYNEQFF
TRBJ1-3	NA	many	TRBV6-1	TGTGCCAGCAGGCGAAGGGATCATGGAAACACCATATATTTT	CASRRRDHGNTIYF
TRBJ2-5	TRBD1	many	TRBV2	TGTGCCAGCAGTGGAGGGACAGGGTTGCAAGAGACCCAGTACTTC	CASSGGTGLQETQYF
TRBJ1-5	NA	many	TRBV19	TGTGCCAGTAGTATAGATTTCTCCACAACGGGCAGGTTACATCAGCCCCAGCATTTT	CASSIDFSTTGRLHQPQHF
TRBJ2-7	TRBD2	few	TRBV12-3/TRBV12-4	TGTGCCAGCAGTTCTTGGACTAGCGGGAGCGACGAGCAGTACTTC	CASSSWTSGSDEQYF
TRBJ2-1	NA	few	TRBV6-2/TRBV6-3	TGTGCCAGCATCGGACAGAGCTCCTACAATGAGCAGTTCTTC	CASIGQSSYNEQFF
TRBJ2-3	TRBD2	many	TRBV4-1	TGCGCCAGCAGCCAAGCCGAAAGACTAGCGGCCTCTAGCACAGATACGCAGTATTTT	CASSQAERLAASSTDTQYF
TRBJ2-5	NA	many	TRBV20-1	TGCAGTGCTAGAGATGACGAGAAAGGGACACCGCAAGAGACCCAGTACTTC	CSARDDEKGTPQETQYF
TRBJ2-2	TRBD2	many	TRBV5-8	TGTGCCAGCAGCTTGGGACTAGCGGGAGGTCTCACCGGGGAGCTGTTTTTT	CASSLGLAGGLTGELFF
TRBJ1-5	NA	many	TRBV3-1	TGTGCCAGCAGCACCCAATTAGGACAGCCCCAGCATTTT	CASSTQLGQPQHF
TRBJ2-5	NA	many	TRBV6-1	TGTGCCAGCAGTCCCTATCCCGGGGCAAGGACAGTCCGGCAGACCCAGTACTTC	CASSPYPGARTVRQTQYF
TRBJ2-3	NA	many	TRBV5-1	TGCGCCAGCAGCCCCACCCACCCCCAGGCCCAAACTAGCACAGATACGCAGTATTTT	CASSPTHPQAQTSTDTQYF
TRBJ2-1	NA	few	TRBV6-1	TGTGCCAGCAGTATAGGGGCCGCATACAATGAGCAGTTCTTC	CASSIGAAYNEQFF
TRBJ1-4	NA	many	TRBV12-5	TGTGCTAGTGGTTTGACGAAGGAAAAACTGTTTTTT	CASGLTKEKLFF
TRBJ2-1	TRBD1	many	TRBV28	TGTGCCAGCAGCTCCCAGGGGGCAGGAGACAATGAGCAGTTCTTC	CASSSQGAGDNEQFF